Below, 7 T cell receptor beta chains from the same sample are listed, as sequenced in a study of a mutant IDH1 vaccine in newly diagnosed glioma. Indicated time point: week 5, during vaccination. Doses comprised 300 ug of mutant IDH1 20-mer peptide each, plus topical imiquimod. Antigens for these TCRs are unknown. Clones were read by immunoSEQ multiplex PCR, and TCRdb kept only the in-frame ones, dropping some. The sample consists of about 56,000 clones, 80% to 90% of them appearing once. This material consisted of PBMCs, taken from a glioma patient whose treatment included an IDH1 peptide vaccine. These receptors were taken from a middle-aged woman with glioma.

The chain is built from TRBV6-1 and TRBJ2-7, with TRBD1 matching over 7 bases. Trimming removed 2 bases from V and 3 bases from J; junction bases left unmatched: 10. The CDR3 extends over 16 amino acids. CDR1 and CDR2 (germline): MNHNS, SASEGT. The CDR3 nucleotides read TGTGCCAGCAGTGAAAGGACCCAGGGACAGAGCTACGAGCAGTACTTC. Translating gives CASSERTQGQSYEQYF.

The chain recombines TRBV29-1 with TRBJ2-3; a possible D gene is TRBD1 (6 bases). V was clipped by 8 bases and J by 0 bases, with 18 bases between them. The CDR3 is 15 amino acids. From germline, CDR1 is SQVTM and CDR2 ANQGSEA. The CDR3 DNA follows: TGCAGCACCAACCGTTTGGGGGCTAGCACAGATACGCAGTATTTT. This translates into CSTNRLGASTDTQYF.

The rearrangement links TRBV18 to TRBJ2-1, with D hard to call. V was shortened by 4 bases and J by 0 bases, with 13 bases between the two germline ends. This CDR3 has 16 residues. Germline V gene sequence: CDR1 KGHSH, CDR2 LQKENI. The CDR3 coding sequence is TGTGCCAGCTCACTTAGCTTACCGAGCTCCTACAATGAGCAGTTCTTC. Translation: CASSLSLPSSYNEQFF.

The chain joins TRBV30 to TRBJ2-3; 11 bases are a match to TRBD2. From germline, CDR1 is GTSNPN and CDR2 SVGIG (reference sequence). V dropped 2 bases and J dropped 10; count of bases not matched to a gene: 2. This CDR3 comprises 12 residues. The CDR3 coding sequence is TGTGCCTGGAGTACTAGCGGGAGCGCGCAGTATTTT. This gives the protein CAWSTSGSAQYF. Drawing the rest from reference TRBV30 and TRBJ2-3, the complete variable domain is SQTIHQWPATLVQPVGSPLSLECTVEGTSNPNLYWYRQAAGRGLQLLFYSVGIGQISSEVPQNLSASRPQDRQFILSSKKLLLSDSGFYLCAWSTSGSAQYFGPGTRLTVL.

This clone was found a few times. The V gene is TRBV6-5, the J gene TRBJ1-1; 7 bases fit TRBD1. V lost 7 bases and J lost 4; bases outside the gene matches: 6. This CDR3 contains 13 residues. The germline V gene has CDR1 MNHEY and CDR2 SVGAGI. The CDR3 region has the DNA TGTGCCAGCAATAAACAGGGGAGCACTGAAGCTTTCTTT. This translates into CASNKQGSTEAFF.

The gene calls are TRBV27 and TRBJ2-5; possible D gene TRBD1, 6 bases. The CDR3 spans 13 residues. V was clipped by 5 bases and J by 5 bases, with 12 bases between them. Germline V gives CDR1 MNHEY, CDR2 SMNVEV (reference sequence). CDR3 nucleotides: TGTGCCAGCAGTATCACAGGGTTGGAGACCCAGTACTTC. Its protein is CASSITGLETQYF.

The gene calls are TRBV19 and TRBJ1-1; weak D call: TRBD1 (5 bases). Trimming took off 6 bases at V and 0 bases at J, with 11 bases between the two ends. The germline V gene has CDR1 LNHDA and CDR2 SQIVND (reference sequence). This CDR3 region has 14 residues. For the CDR3, the DNA is TGTGCCAGTAGGGGCGGGGCAGTGAACACTGAAGCTTTCTTT. It codes for CASRGGAVNTEAFF. Full variable domain (outside the CDR3, taken from reference TRBV19 and TRBJ1-1): DGGITQSPKYLFRKEGQNVTLSCEQNLNHDAMYWYRQDPGQGLRLIYYSQIVNDFQKGDIAEGYSVSREKKESFPLTVTSAQKNPTAFYLCASRGGAVNTEAFFGQGTRLTVV.